The 32 T cell receptor beta chains below all came from one sample that was sequenced in a study of CD8 T cells in Susac syndrome. Random hexamers were used to reverse transcribe 0.5 to 1 ug of RNA. TCRdb re-analysed the immunoSEQ multiplex PCR reads in MiXCR, keeping a single row per CDR3 protein. The sample has 95,000 to 150,000 distinct CDR3 sequences, around 94% seen once. Source material: CD8+ T cells from PBMCs. The receptor set was obtained from a human donor with Susac syndrome.

The chain carries TRBV20-1 and TRBJ2-1; TRBD2 agrees at 7 bases. Germline CDR1 is DFQATT and CDR2 is SNEGSKA (reference sequence). The CDR3 has 17 amino acids. Unmatched junction bases numbered 21, after V lost 5 bases and J lost 8 bases. The CDR3: CSAEPTPGSGEPDEQFF. The CDR3 DNA is TGCAGTGCTGAGCCCACCCCGGGCAGCGGGGAACCGGATGAGCAGTTCTTC.

V is TRBV5-4 and J is TRBJ2-7; 10 bases are a match to TRBD1. This CDR3 contains 14 residues. Losses at the gene ends were 3 bases for V and 3 bases for J; bases not matched to a gene: 3. The V gene's germline CDR1 is SGHNT and CDR2 YYREEE (reference sequence). CDR3 in amino acids: CASSWDRGHYEQYF. Here the CDR3 DNA reads TGTGCCAGCAGCTGGGACAGGGGACACTACGAGCAGTACTTC.

The chain combines TRBV6-5 with TRBJ1-5; D is unclear. Trimming removed 6 bases from V and 1 base from J, with 13 bases in between. The CDR3 length is 15 residues. The germline V gene has CDR1 MNHEY and CDR2 SVGAGI. The CDR3 here is CASSRTLGSNQPQHF. The CDR3 DNA reads TGTGCCAGCAGCCGCACCTTGGGGAGCAATCAGCCCCAGCATTTT.

This chain links TRBV21-1 with TRBJ1-5. TRBV21-1 is a pseudogene locus. The CDR3 covers 16 residues. For the CDR3, the DNA is TGTGCCAGCAGCAGGCTTTCAGATAATAGCAATCAGCCCCAGCATTTT. It yields the protein CASSRLSDNSNQPQHF.

This clonotype was seen just once. The rearrangement uses TRBV6-5 and TRBJ2-7; the D call may be TRBD1 or TRBD2 (5 bases each). Trimming cost V 5 bases and J 6 bases, with 11 bases left between them. The CDR3 is made up of 12 amino acids. The germline V gene encodes CDR1 MNHEY and CDR2 SVGAGI. The CDR3 nucleotides read TGTGCCAGCAGTGGGACCCCTCGCGAGCAGTACTTC. Protein: CASSGTPREQYF.

The chain is built from TRBV4-1 and TRBJ1-1; 7 nucleotides line up with TRBD1. Germline CDR1 and CDR2: MGHRA and YSYEKL. CDR3 length: 14 residues. V lost 0 bases to trimming and J lost 6 bases; unmatched junction nucleotides: 4. The CDR3: CASSQDGTVPEAFF. The DNA for the CDR3 is TGCGCCAGCAGCCAAGATGGGACAGTACCTGAAGCTTTCTTT.

The chain carries TRBV12-3 or TRBV12-4 and TRBJ1-6, with no clear D. The germline V and J ends were trimmed by 3 bases and 8 bases, with 14 bases remaining between them. The length of the CDR3 is 15 residues. The CDR3 protein is CASSFGREGYSPLHF. The CDR3 bases are TGTGCCAGCAGTTTCGGCCGGGAGGGTTATTCACCCCTCCACTTT.

This chain connects TRBV3-1 to TRBJ2-7, with D possibly TRBD2 on 6 matching bases. The CDR3 is made up of 17 amino acids. V was pared by 0 bases and J by 1 base, with 16 bases between. The germline CDR1 and CDR2 sequences are LGHDT and YNNKEL (reference sequence). CDR3 coding DNA: TGTGCCAGCAGCCAAGAAGAGAGCGGGCGACTTTCCTACGAGCAGTACTTC. Amino acid sequence: CASSQEESGRLSYEQYF.

This clonotype was detected only once. This chain joins TRBV5-1 and TRBJ2-3, with no clear D. Per germline, CDR1 SGHRS and CDR2 YFSETQ. CDR3 size: 15 residues. V gave up 2 bases and J gave up 2 bases, with 12 bases separating them. CDR3 nucleotides: TGCGCCAGCAGCTTTAAGGGCATACCCACAGATACGCAGTATTTT. Amino acid sequence: CASSFKGIPTDTQYF. The whole variable domain, filled in from reference TRBV5-1 and TRBJ2-3, reads KAGVTQTPRYLIKTRGQQVTLSCSPISGHRSVSWYQQTPGQGLQFLFEYFSETQRNKGNFPGRFSGRQFSNSRSEMNVSTLELGDSALYLCASSFKGIPTDTQYFGPGTRLTVL.

The rearrangement uses TRBV4-2 and TRBJ2-5; no clear D gene. The V end lost 1 base, the J end lost 5 bases, and 14 bases lay between the germline ends. The CDR3 runs to 15 residues. Germline assignment: CDR1 LGHNA and CDR2 YNFKEQ. The CDR3 DNA reads as TGTGCCAGCAGCCAAGCAGAGGAACCCAGGGAGACCCAGTACTTC. Translated, it gives CASSQAEEPRETQYF.

The J gene is TRBJ2-7, the V gene TRBV5-6; 7 bases line up with TRBD1. The J segment lost 7 bases and the V segment lost 3 bases, leaving 7 bases of the junction unmatched. The CDR3 loop spans 13 amino acids. The germline CDR1 and CDR2 sequences are SGHDT and YYEEEE. CDR3 sequence reads: CASSYEYRGEQYF. CDR3 sequence (DNA): TGTGCCAGCAGCTACGAATACAGGGGAGAGCAGTACTTC.

This sequence joins TRBV5-6 and TRBJ2-7; D might be TRBD1 (5 bases). Trimming took off 0 bases at V and 6 bases at J, with 10 bases between the two ends. The CDR3 covers 13 residues. Germline V gives CDR1 SGHDT, CDR2 YYEEEE. The CDR3 reads CASSLGGPSEQYF. In DNA form, the CDR3 reads TGTGCCAGCAGCTTGGGGGGCCCCAGCGAGCAGTACTTC.

The chain couples TRBV20-1 to TRBJ2-7; D not resolved. This CDR3 has 14 residues. V lost 2 bases to trimming and J lost 3 bases, with 14 bases between them. Germline V gene data show CDR1 as DFQATT and CDR2 as SNEGSKA (reference sequence). CDR3: CSARSPRPVYEQYF. The CDR3 bases are TGCAGTGCTAGAAGCCCACGGCCAGTCTACGAGCAGTACTTC.

The chain has TRBV7-8 and TRBJ1-2; no definite D call. Germline V gene lookup returns CDR1 SGHVS and CDR2 FQNEAQ. This CDR3 is 13 amino acids long. V lost 0 bases and J 8 bases, leaving 10 bases between the germline ends. The CDR3 DNA sequence: TGTGCCAGCAGCTTAGCATCGTACTGGGGCTACACCTTC. Protein product: CASSLASYWGYTF. The entire variable domain, with the rest obtained from reference TRBV7-8 and TRBJ1-2, is as follows: GAGVSQSPRYKVAKRGQDVALRCDPISGHVSLFWYQQALGQGPEFLTYFQNEAQLDKSGLPSDRFFAERPEGSVSTLKIQRTQQEDSAVYLCASSLASYWGYTFGSGTRLTVV.

The chain employs TRBV7-9 and TRBJ2-7; 8 positions match TRBD1. From germline, CDR1 is SEHNR and CDR2 FQNEAQ (reference sequence). The CDR3 runs to 13 residues. Trimming removed 5 bases from V and 3 bases from J; junction bases left unmatched: 3. In DNA, the CDR3 is TGTGCCAGCAGCCGGGGACAGGTCTACGAGCAGTACTTC. The encoded protein is CASSRGQVYEQYF.

The V and J genes are TRBV9 and TRBJ2-4, with no clear D. The CDR3 sequence is 11 residues long. V lost 3 bases to trimming and J lost 7 bases, with 5 bases between them. Germline CDR1 reads SGDLS; CDR2 reads YYNGEE. Here the CDR3 reads CASSADNIQYF. In DNA, the CDR3 is TGTGCCAGCAGCGCAGACAACATTCAGTACTTC.

V is TRBV2 and J is TRBJ2-1; TRBD2 matches at 9 bases. V was pared by 9 bases and J by 2 bases, with 5 bases of the junction left unmatched. The CDR3 sequence is 14 residues long. Looked up from germline, CDR1 is SNHLY and CDR2 is FYNNEI. As DNA, the CDR3 is TGTGCCAGGAGTCGCGGGGGGGCCTACAATGAGCAGTTCTTC. Translated, it gives CARSRGGAYNEQFF.

The chain uses TRBV14 and TRBJ1-3; D gene uncertain. The CDR3 length is 14 residues. Germline V gene lookup returns CDR1 SGHDN and CDR2 FVKESK. The V end was cut by 1 base, the J end by 1 base, with 5 bases between. The CDR3 DNA reads as TGTGCCAGCAGCCAAGTTCAGTCTGGAAACACCATATATTTT. Protein product: CASSQVQSGNTIYF.

V usage is TRBV9 and J usage is TRBJ2-1; D tentatively reads TRBD1 or TRBD2 (7 bases each). CDR3 length: 15 residues. The V gene's germline CDR1 is SGDLS and CDR2 YYNGEE. V was pared by 4 bases and J by 7 bases, with 18 bases between. The CDR3 coding sequence is TGTGCCAGCAGCCCAGGGGGGGGACCGATGAATGAGCAGTTCTTC. It yields the protein CASSPGGGPMNEQFF.

The chain has TRBV5-6 and TRBJ1-4; 7 bases match TRBD1. Trimming cost V 4 bases and J 0 bases; bases outside gene matches: 3. CDR1 and CDR2 from the germline V gene are SGHDT and YYEEEE. The CDR3 contains 15 residues. Here the CDR3 DNA reads TGTGCCAGCAGCGGGGACAGTGCAACTAATGAAAAACTGTTTTTT. This sequence encodes CASSGDSATNEKLFF. Variable domain in full (rest from reference TRBV5-6 and TRBJ1-4): DAGVTQSPTHLIKTRGQQVTLRCSPKSGHDTVSWYQQALGQGPQFIFQYYEEEERQRGNFPDRFSGHQFPNYSSELNVNALLLGDSALYLCASSGDSATNEKLFFGSGTQLSVL.

This chain connects TRBV29-1 to TRBJ1-2; 7 bases are shared with TRBD1. V shed 6 bases and J 12 bases; nucleotides not matched to a gene: 4. In germline, CDR1 is SQVTM, CDR2 ANQGSEA. The CDR3 loop spans 9 amino acids. The CDR3 spells CSVRQGHTF. In nucleotides, the CDR3 is TGCAGCGTACGACAGGGCCACACCTTC.

The chain combines TRBV11-3 with TRBJ2-3; 7 bases agree with TRBD1. This CDR3 is 13 amino acids long. V lost 3 bases, J lost 4 bases, and 1 base stayed unmatched. In germline, CDR1 is SGHNT, CDR2 YENEEA. The CDR3 loop is CASSFTGADTQYF. The CDR3, as DNA: TGTGCCAGCAGCTTCACAGGGGCAGATACGCAGTATTTT.

The rearrangement joins TRBV29-1 to TRBJ2-3; D gene uncertain. The V end was cut by 7 bases, the J end by 0 bases, with 8 bases between. This CDR3 contains 12 residues. CDR1 is SQVTM and CDR2 is ANQGSEA in the germline V gene. CDR3 amino acids: CSAYLSTDTQYF. The CDR3 DNA reads TGCAGCGCTTACCTAAGCACAGATACGCAGTATTTT.

The chain is built from TRBV6-6 and TRBJ1-1, with D uncertain. V lost 6 bases and J 8 bases, leaving 13 bases between the germline ends. CDR3 size: 12 residues. The V gene's germline CDR1 is MNHNY and CDR2 SVGAGI (reference sequence). CDR3 sequence: CASRSGEREAFF. The CDR3, as DNA: TGTGCCAGCAGGTCTGGGGAAAGGGAAGCTTTCTTT.

This clonotype was counted a single time. CDR3 nucleotide sequence: TGTGCCAGCACCCTCCTGGGGGCTAGCGGGGACAATGAGCAGTTCTTC. Amino acids: CASTLLGASGDNEQFF. This sequence joins TRBV6-1 and TRBJ2-1; 9 positions agree with TRBD2. V gave up 7 bases and J gave up 5 bases; unmatched junction bases: 12. Germline lookup yields CDR1 MNHNS and CDR2 SASEGT. The CDR3 sequence is 16 residues long.

The V call is TRBV25-1, the J call TRBJ1-1; D gene unclear. V lost 1 base and J 2 bases, leaving 2 bases between the germline ends. Germline CDR1 reads MGHDK; CDR2 reads SYGVNS. The CDR3 runs 12 residues. The DNA of the CDR3 is TGTGCCAGCAGTGAATTTAACACTGAAGCTTTCTTT. Encoded protein: CASSEFNTEAFF.

The chain couples TRBV10-3 to TRBJ1-1, with D hard to call. The germline V gene encodes CDR1 ENHRY and CDR2 SYGVKD. This CDR3 spans 13 amino acids. V gave up 7 bases and J gave up 2 bases, with 11 bases separating them. The CDR3 nucleotides read TGTGCCATCAAGTCCGGGATTAACACTGAAGCTTTCTTT. Protein product: CAIKSGINTEAFF.

The chain combines TRBV15 with TRBJ1-2; the match to TRBD1 covers 9 bases. The CDR3 runs 13 residues. Unmatched junction bases numbered 2, after V lost 3 bases and J lost 6 bases. CDR1 and CDR2 (germline): LNHNV, YYDKDF (reference sequence). The CDR3 loop is CATSRGQGHGYTF. CDR3 nucleotide sequence: TGTGCCACCAGCAGGGGACAGGGTCATGGCTACACCTTC.

CDR3 nucleotide sequence: TGTGCCAGCAGTTTTTCGGGACCCTCCTACGAGCAGTACTTC. Translation: CASSFSGPSYEQYF. The V call is TRBV27, the J call TRBJ2-7; perhaps D is TRBD1 or TRBD2 (5 bases each). The V gene's germline CDR1 is MNHEY and CDR2 SMNVEV (reference sequence). Trimming shortened V by 3 bases and J by 0 bases, and 9 bases separated the two germline ends. The CDR3 is made up of 14 amino acids.

This clonotype was counted a single time. One junction end disagrees with the germline gene, perhaps due to a read error. The V gene is TRBV7-6, the J gene TRBJ1-1; D might be TRBD1 (5 bases). Germline loops: CDR1 SGHVS, CDR2 FNYEAQ. This CDR3 region has 11 residues. DNA of the CDR3: TGTGCCAGCAGCTTAGGCAGGGACCGGGTCTTT. Protein: CASSLGRDRVF.

CDR3 amino acids: CARAKDEQFF. The CDR3 nucleotides read TGTGCCAGAGCTAAGGATGAGCAGTTCTTC. The V call is TRBV2, the J call TRBJ2-1; D gene ambiguous. CDR1 and CDR2 from the germline V gene are SNHLY and FYNNEI. V lost 9 bases and J 8 bases, leaving 8 bases between the germline ends. CDR3 length: 10 residues.

V gene TRBV12-3 or TRBV12-4 combines with J gene TRBJ2-2; TRBD1 aligns across 9 bases. V lost 5 bases and J lost 7; bases outside the gene matches: 5. The CDR3 totals 14 residues. CDR3 nucleotides: TGTGCCAGCAGTCTTACAGGGGGCATCGGGGAGCTGTTTTTT. Protein product: CASSLTGGIGELFF.